The present T cell receptor (beta chain) was sequenced within a study of persistence of HIV-infected CD4 T cells. Turning to the study itself: Multiple blood draws of up to roughly 200 mL, except a couple of donors with single leukapheresis. A larger, less memory-rich fraction responded to anti-CD3/anti-CD28 beads than to antigen. General study findings and limits: Compared with CD3/CD28-stimulated cells, CMV- and Gag-responding cells showed lower TCRbeta richness.

This clone was counted once. No antigen is known for it. Nonspecific anti-CD3/anti-CD28 bead stimulation represents the broad CD4+ T cell repertoire. Responding CD4+ T cells were sorted by upregulation of both CD40 ligand and CD69. A roughly 17-hour stimulation of CD8-depleted PBMCs used anti-CD28/CD49d costimulation, CD40-blocking antibody and enfuvirtide. The immunoSEQ assay was version 4, run in survey mode. Sequencing used immunoSEQ multiplex PCR; TCRdb keeps in-frame clones, though not all of them. The sample shows about 37,000 clones, around 90% of them seen only once. Germline assignment: CDR1 LGHNA and CDR2 YNFKEQ. This CDR3 region has 18 residues. V was clipped by 4 bases and J by 4 bases, with 25 bases between them.

The sample here was CD4+ T cells sorted from PBMCs after roughly 19-hour stimulation, taken from a patient who received antiretroviral therapy. This sequence joins TRBV4-2 and TRBJ1-2; D is unclear. The source of this sequence is an adult man with HIV who was CMV-seropositive. The chain's CDR3 is CASSPNPSLTEVGYGYTF. CDR3 in DNA: TGTGCCAGCAGCCCAAACCCATCCTTGACCGAGGTTGGCTATGGCTACACCTTC.